Listed below are T cell receptor beta chains from one sample, sequenced in a study of blood T cell repertoires in COVID-19. The table came from immunoSEQ multiplex PCR; TCRdb's copy has only in-frame clones and leaves some out. The repertoire holds about 98,000 clones, with nearly 90% as singletons. The sample taken for sequencing was peripheral blood. Receptor source: a man aged 45 to 65 with active COVID-19. Both conserved end residues are part of each CDR3. The order of the fields is J gene, V gene, CDR3 protein.

TRBJ1-2 TRBV30 CAWSVERSYGYTF
TRBJ1-6 TRBV19 CASSIEATPLHF
TRBJ1-2 TRBV19 CASSRQARYGYTF
TRBJ2-1 TRBV5-8 CASSSRGGIIHEQFF
TRBJ1-1 TRBV5-3 CARSLSRNTEAFF
TRBJ1-2 TRBV2 CASVKEAGRHGYTF
TRBJ1-1 TRBV4-1 CASSPQDRGGPSTEAFF
TRBJ2-5 TRBV24-1 CATSGSSGTGVETQYF
TRBJ1-1 TRBV30 CAWMVQTNTEAFF
TRBJ2-3 TRBV20-1 CSASMGLGLSGDTQYF
TRBJ1-2 TRBV4-1 CASSHSRFWDRGVPYYGYTF
TRBJ1-5 TRBV2 CASRQVNSNQPQHF
TRBJ1-1 TRBV10-1 CASLRTEMSTEAFF
TRBJ1-5 TRBV21-1 CASSKKGDNQPQHF
TRBJ1-4 TRBV4-1 CASSQVQGAAEKLFF